These T cell receptor beta chains were read from a single sample in a study of shared clonotypes between healthy human individuals. TCRdb's table, derived via immunoSEQ multiplex PCR, lists solely in-frame clones and lacks some. The table lists some 1,400,000 clones, approximately 97% of them singletons. Sequenced sample: naive CD4+ T cells sorted from blood. These TCRs come from a young man in good health. The CDR3 runs from the conserved cysteine through the conserved F or W. A D gene is named only where the DNA matches it firmly. Size is stated for part of the rows, as once, few or many counts, or as a class when the clone is expanded.

NA,TRBJ1-2,NA,TRBV28,TGTGCCACCGGGGGGACCGAGGGCTACACCTTC,CATGGTEGYTF
once,TRBJ2-7,NA,TRBV28,TGTGCCAGCAGCCCCGCCTGGGTAAACGAGCAGTACTTC,CASSPAWVNEQYF
NA,TRBJ2-1,NA,TRBV18,TGTGCCAGCTCTCCCACCGGTATCAGTTACAATGAGCAGTTCTTC,CASSPTGISYNEQFF
NA,TRBJ2-2,NA,TRBV27,TGTGCCAGCAGTCTGCTTCCCGGGACCGCCGGGGAGCTGTTTTTT,CASSLLPGTAGELFF
NA,TRBJ2-5,TRBD2,TRBV4-3,TGCGCCAGCAGCCAGAATGGGAGGGGTACGGAGACCCAGTACTTC,CASSQNGRGTETQYF
NA,TRBJ2-7,NA,TRBV19,TGTGCCAGTAGTTCAGGACTGCGTCAAGGCTACGAGCAGTACTTC,CASSSGLRQGYEQYF
NA,TRBJ2-7,TRBD2,TRBV23-1,TGCGCCAGCACCCGACTAGCGGGACACTACGAGCAGTACTTC,CASTRLAGHYEQYF
NA,TRBJ2-7,NA,TRBV11-2,TGTGCCAGCGGATTGTTAATCTACGAGCAGTACTTC,CASGLLIYEQYF
NA,TRBJ2-3,TRBD2,TRBV18,TGTGCCAGCTCACCCGTAGCGGGATTAAGCACAGATACGCAGTATTTT,CASSPVAGLSTDTQYF
NA,TRBJ2-1,NA,TRBV5-1,TGCGCCAGCAGCTTGATGGGGGGATCCTACAATGAGCAGTTCTTC,CASSLMGGSYNEQFF
NA,TRBJ2-4,NA,TRBV5-1,TGCGCCAGCAGCTATACTCCTTCAGGGCCCGGACTAGCCAAAAACATTCAGTACTTC,CASSYTPSGPGLAKNIQYF
NA,TRBJ2-7,NA,TRBV4-2,TGTGCCAGCAGAAAAGCGGGTAGCGCTAGCTCCTACGAGCAGTACTTC,CASRKAGSASSYEQYF
NA,TRBJ2-3,NA,TRBV30,TGTGCCTGGAGTGTTTCGGGGGGCCGCGCAGATACGCAGTATTTT,CAWSVSGGRADTQYF
once,TRBJ2-2,NA,TRBV6-5,TGTGCCACCAGGATGGAGACCGGGGAGCTGTTTTTT,CATRMETGELFF
NA,TRBJ1-2,NA,TRBV28,TGTGCCAGCAGTTTAGGGGGCGCGAGGGGTAACTATGGCTACACCTTC,CASSLGGARGNYGYTF
NA,TRBJ2-7,TRBD1,TRBV5-8,TGTGCCAGCAGCTGGGACAGTGGCGACTTC,CASSWDSGDF
NA,TRBJ2-7,TRBD2,TRBV7-8,TGTGCCAGCAGTCGCACCGGGACTAGCGGGAGTTTTCCGCCTTACGAGCAGTACTTC,CASSRTGTSGSFPPYEQYF
NA,TRBJ2-5,TRBD2,TRBV5-1,TGCGCCAGCCATGGGATACCGGGACTAGCCACCGAGACCCAGTACTTC,CASHGIPGLATETQYF
NA,TRBJ2-5,TRBD2,TRBV19,TGTGCCAGTAGTATACTAGCGGGAGGGCCGAGCGAGACCCAGTACTTC,CASSILAGGPSETQYF
NA,TRBJ1-2,NA,TRBV6-1,TGTGCCAGCAGTGAAGCGGGCGGGTTCTATGGCTACACCTTC,CASSEAGGFYGYTF
NA,TRBJ2-2,TRBD2,TRBV11-3,TGTGCCAGCACCACCTGCGGCGGGAGGGCCGGAAGTCCCGGGGAGCTGTTTTTT,CASTTCGGRAGSPGELFF
NA,TRBJ2-3,NA,TRBV5-4,TGTGCCAGCAGCTTGGTAACCGATACGCAGTATTTT,CASSLVTDTQYF
NA,TRBJ1-4,NA,TRBV27,TGTGCCAGCAGTCCCAGGAGGGGGGTGGGTGAAAAACTGTTTTTT,CASSPRRGVGEKLFF